The 3 T cell receptor beta chains below were found in one sample sequenced in a study of breast tumors, draining lymph nodes, adjacent tissues. TCRdb used MiXCR to reprocess the multiplex PCR reads, holding one entry per CDR3 protein. The table has some 53,000 distinct CDR3 sequences, roughly 39% seen once. Sequenced: breast tumor tissue. The receptors derive from a female donor with breast cancer. Some clones in this sample may be carry-over from other donors' samples.

This clonotype appeared once. Compared with germline, one end of the junction differs, possibly owing to a read error. The chain has TRBV11-2 and TRBJ2-3, with 12 nucleotides matching TRBD2. There are 16 residues in the CDR3. Germline CDR1 and CDR2: SGHAT and FQNNGV. CDR3: CASSLETSGSTDTQYF. In DNA, the CDR3 is TGTGCCAGCAGCTTAGAGACTAGCGGGAGCACAGATACGCAGTACTTT. The full variable domain, completed using reference TRBV11-2 and TRBJ2-3, is EAGVAQSPRYKIIEKRQSVAFWCNPISGHATLYWYQQILGQGPKLLIQFQNNGVVDDSQLPKDRFSAERLKGVDSTLKIQPAKLEDSAVYLCASSLETSGSTDTQYFGPGTRLTVL.

J is TRBJ2-7 and V is TRBV20-1, with 10 positions matching TRBD1. The CDR3 length is 14 residues. V lost 4 bases, J lost 6 bases, and 9 bases stayed unmatched. The germline gives CDR1 DFQATT, CDR2 SNEGSKA (reference sequence). In nucleotides, the CDR3 is TGCAGTGCTATGACGGGACAGGGGCGGATCGAGCAGTACTTC. Amino acids: CSAMTGQGRIEQYF.

This chain links TRBV28 with TRBJ2-2; TRBD1 matches 8 bases. The germline V gene encodes CDR1 MDHEN and CDR2 SYDVKM. With 6 bases clipped from V and 6 bases from J, the junction kept 6 bases outside the gene matches. The CDR3 length is 14 residues. CDR3 residues: CASSRLQGAGELFF. The CDR3 nucleotides are TGTGCCAGCAGCCGCTTACAGGGGGCCGGGGAGCTGTTTTTT.